The rows below give T cell receptor beta chains drawn from one sample of a study of vaccination and CD4 T cells after COVID-19. TCRdb reprocessed the PCR reads with MiXCR, giving one entry per CDR3 protein. The repertoire consists of some 10,000 distinct CDR3 sequences, with around 40% occurring once and the leading ten covering over 30%. No antigen has been assigned to these receptors. Input material: CD4+ T cells from blood, cultured in vitro. The receptors were gathered from a human donor who had recovered from COVID-19. Both conserved end residues are part of each CDR3. The order of the fields is J gene, V gene, D gene, clone size, CDR3 DNA, CDR3 protein. A D gene is named only where the DNA matches it firmly. Expanded clones are given a class, and other clones once, few, many or no size at all.

j_call: TRBJ2-7
v_call: TRBV6-1
d_call: -
clone_size: few
cdr3_nt: TGTGCCAGCAGCCGACTTATTACTCACGAGCAGTACTTC
cdr3_aa: CASSRLITHEQYF

j_call: TRBJ2-5
v_call: TRBV6-1
d_call: -
clone_size: few
cdr3_nt: TGTGCCAGCAGTGAAGCCGGTTTAACCCAGTACTTC
cdr3_aa: CASSEAGLTQYF

j_call: TRBJ2-3
v_call: TRBV7-9
d_call: TRBD1
clone_size: -
cdr3_nt: TGTGCCAGCAGCATGTGGACAGGGGGCGCAGATACGCAGTATTTT
cdr3_aa: CASSMWTGGADTQYF

j_call: TRBJ2-7
v_call: TRBV2
d_call: -
clone_size: -
cdr3_nt: TGTGCCAGCAGTGAAGGATGGACGAGCCAGTACTTC
cdr3_aa: CASSEGWTSQYF

j_call: TRBJ1-2
v_call: TRBV4-2
d_call: -
clone_size: -
cdr3_nt: TGTGCCAGCAGCCAAGACTCAGGGGCGCGGGGCTACACCTTC
cdr3_aa: CASSQDSGARGYTF

j_call: TRBJ1-2
v_call: TRBV12-5
d_call: -
clone_size: -
cdr3_nt: TGTGCTAGTGGCTGGGGGGGGGCCAGTAGTGGCTACACCTTC
cdr3_aa: CASGWGGASSGYTF

j_call: TRBJ1-2
v_call: TRBV21-1
d_call: -
clone_size: few
cdr3_nt: TGTGCCAGCAGCAAGACCCCTGGACAGGCCTCCACCTACACCTTC
cdr3_aa: CASSKTPGQASTYTF

j_call: TRBJ1-2
v_call: TRBV6-1
d_call: -
clone_size: -
cdr3_nt: TGTGCCAGCAGCCGGACGGGGGGCGCCTATGGCTACACCTTC
cdr3_aa: CASSRTGGAYGYTF

j_call: TRBJ2-5
v_call: TRBV11-2
d_call: -
clone_size: -
cdr3_nt: TGTGCCAGCAGCTTACGTCGGGGGACCCAAGAGACCCAGTACTTC
cdr3_aa: CASSLRRGTQETQYF

j_call: TRBJ1-1
v_call: TRBV15
d_call: -
clone_size: -
cdr3_nt: TGTGCCACCAGCTGGCAGGGGATTCGGTCTGAAGCTTTCTTT
cdr3_aa: CATSWQGIRSEAFF

j_call: TRBJ1-4
v_call: TRBV30
d_call: -
clone_size: few
cdr3_nt: TGTGCCTTGGGGAGAGGGGTCGATGAAAAACTGTTTTTT
cdr3_aa: CALGRGVDEKLFF

j_call: TRBJ2-1
v_call: TRBV7-9
d_call: TRBD1
clone_size: -
cdr3_nt: TGTGCCAGCAGCTCATACAGGGGGTACTCCTACAATGAGCAGTTCTTC
cdr3_aa: CASSSYRGYSYNEQFF

j_call: TRBJ2-3
v_call: TRBV4-1
d_call: TRBD2
clone_size: -
cdr3_nt: TGCGCCAGCAGCCCGGGGGGGATAGCTCTCATTAACACAGATACGCAGTATTTT
cdr3_aa: CASSPGGIALINTDTQYF

j_call: TRBJ2-5
v_call: TRBV30
d_call: -
clone_size: -
cdr3_nt: TGTGCCTGGGACAGGGAGGCAAGCAGAGAGACCCAGTACTTC
cdr3_aa: CAWDREASRETQYF

j_call: TRBJ1-1
v_call: TRBV27
d_call: TRBD1
clone_size: -
cdr3_nt: TGTGCCAGCAGTTTATCCGGCAGGGGGGGTTTTGAAGCTTTCTTT
cdr3_aa: CASSLSGRGGFEAFF

j_call: TRBJ1-2
v_call: TRBV10-1
d_call: TRBD1
clone_size: -
cdr3_nt: TGCGCCAGCAGTGAGACGCGTTCGACAGGGTTGGGAGGCTACACCTTC
cdr3_aa: CASSETRSTGLGGYTF

j_call: TRBJ2-5
v_call: TRBV30
d_call: TRBD2
clone_size: -
cdr3_nt: TGTGCCTGGAGAAAAGCGGGGGCACAAGAGACCCAGTACTTC
cdr3_aa: CAWRKAGAQETQYF

j_call: TRBJ1-5
v_call: TRBV9
d_call: -
clone_size: -
cdr3_nt: TGTGCCAGCAGCCCCGGGCCAGTCAATCAGCCCCAGCATTTT
cdr3_aa: CASSPGPVNQPQHF

j_call: TRBJ1-5
v_call: TRBV6-1
d_call: -
clone_size: -
cdr3_nt: TGTGCCAGCAGTCGACAAGAGAATCAGCCCCAGCATTTT
cdr3_aa: CASSRQENQPQHF

j_call: TRBJ1-2
v_call: TRBV15
d_call: -
clone_size: few
cdr3_nt: TGTGCCACCAGCCTCAGACTGGGGACTAACTATGGCTACACCTTC
cdr3_aa: CATSLRLGTNYGYTF

j_call: TRBJ1-6
v_call: TRBV30
d_call: -
clone_size: few
cdr3_nt: TGTGCCTGGAGTGGCCAGGGGAATTCACCCCTCCACTTT
cdr3_aa: CAWSGQGNSPLHF

j_call: TRBJ1-5
v_call: TRBV6-1
d_call: -
clone_size: -
cdr3_nt: TGTGCCAGCAGTGAAGGCCTGGCTCAGCCCCAGCATTTT
cdr3_aa: CASSEGLAQPQHF

j_call: TRBJ2-2
v_call: TRBV11-2
d_call: -
clone_size: -
cdr3_nt: TGTGCCAGCAGCCCCTACAAGAACACCGGGGAGCTGTTTTTT
cdr3_aa: CASSPYKNTGELFF

j_call: TRBJ1-2
v_call: TRBV30
d_call: -
clone_size: -
cdr3_nt: TGTGCCTGGAGACCCCCCGGTGGGGGCTACACCTTC
cdr3_aa: CAWRPPGGGYTF

j_call: TRBJ1-2
v_call: TRBV20-1
d_call: -
clone_size: -
cdr3_nt: TGCAGTGCTAAAGCAGCGAACTATGGCTACACCTTC
cdr3_aa: CSAKAANYGYTF

j_call: TRBJ2-3
v_call: TRBV2
d_call: TRBD1
clone_size: few
cdr3_nt: TGTGCCAGCAGTGGACAGGGCTCCATAGATACGCAGTATTTT
cdr3_aa: CASSGQGSIDTQYF

j_call: TRBJ1-2
v_call: TRBV25-1
d_call: -
clone_size: few
cdr3_nt: TGTGCCAGCAGTGAATCGGGGACGGCCGGGTGGGGTGGCTACACCTTC
cdr3_aa: CASSESGTAGWGGYTF

j_call: TRBJ1-1
v_call: TRBV7-9
d_call: -
clone_size: -
cdr3_nt: TGTGCCAGCAGAGCGTCGAACACTGAAGCTTTCTTT
cdr3_aa: CASRASNTEAFF